The clone carrying this TCR beta chain was found once. CDR1 is ENHRY and CDR2 is SYGVKD in the germline V gene. V was clipped by 8 bases and J by 2 bases, with 15 bases between them. This CDR3 spans 14 amino acids. TCRdb reprocessed the RT-PCR reads with MiXCR, giving one entry per CDR3 protein. The sample records 550,000 to 750,000 distinct CDR3 sequences, 12% to 15% being singletons. V usage is TRBV10-3 and J usage is TRBJ1-2; weak D call: TRBD1 (5 bases). This TCR derives from a female donor in good health, serving as a healthy control. What was sequenced was memory CD4+ T cells from blood. CDR3 sequence: CAIQGRGTNYGYTF. The CDR3 nucleotides are TGTGCCATCCAGGGCCGGGGCACCAACTATGGCTACACCTTC.